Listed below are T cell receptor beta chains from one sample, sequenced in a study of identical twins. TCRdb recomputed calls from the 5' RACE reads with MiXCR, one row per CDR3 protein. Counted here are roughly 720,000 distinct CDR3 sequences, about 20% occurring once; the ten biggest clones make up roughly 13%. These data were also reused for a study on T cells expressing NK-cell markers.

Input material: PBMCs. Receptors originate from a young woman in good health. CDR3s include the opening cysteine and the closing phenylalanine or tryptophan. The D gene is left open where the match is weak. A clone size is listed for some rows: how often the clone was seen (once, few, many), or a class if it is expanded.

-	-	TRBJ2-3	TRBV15	CATSREAPRTDTQYF	TGTGCCACCAGCAGAGAAGCCCCTCGCACAGATACGCAGTATTTT
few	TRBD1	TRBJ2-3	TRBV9	CASSLGGTGGTDTQYF	TGTGCCAGCAGCCTGGGGGGGACAGGGGGCACAGATACGCAGTATTTT
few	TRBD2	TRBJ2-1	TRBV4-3	CASSQGGSGGNEQFF	TGCGCCAGCAGCCAAGGCGGGAGTGGGGGCAATGAGCAGTTCTTC
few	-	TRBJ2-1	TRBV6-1	CASSVTFGEQFF	TGTGCCAGCAGTGTGACCTTTGGGGAGCAGTTCTTC
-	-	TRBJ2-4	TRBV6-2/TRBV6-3	CASSNQRSGSSAKNIQYF	TGTGCCAGCAGCAACCAACGGTCTGGTAGCTCGGCCAAAAACATTCAGTACTTC
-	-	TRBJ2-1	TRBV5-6	CASSEKWGEVLADNEQFF	TGTGCCAGCAGCGAAAAGTGGGGTGAAGTTTTAGCGGACAATGAGCAGTTCTTC
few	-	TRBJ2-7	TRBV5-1	CASSLGAGDSYEQYF	TGCGCCAGCAGCTTGGGGGCAGGCGACTCCTACGAGCAGTACTTC
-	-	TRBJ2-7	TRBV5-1	CASSLAGQIYEQYF	TGCGCCAGCAGCTTGGCCGGGCAGATCTACGAGCAGTACTTC
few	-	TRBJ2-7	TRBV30	CAWSVAREQYF	TGTGCCTGGAGTGTGGCGCGGGAGCAGTACTTC
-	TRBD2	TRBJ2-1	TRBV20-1	CSARTTRLALYNEQFF	TGCAGTGCTAGGACAACGAGACTAGCGCTTTACAATGAGCAGTTCTTC
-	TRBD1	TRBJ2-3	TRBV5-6	CASSRPGTGSYF	TGTGCCAGCAGCCGGCCCGGGACAGGGTCGTATTTT
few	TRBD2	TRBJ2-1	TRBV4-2	CASSQGPSGGPSSYNEQFF	TGTGCCAGCAGCCAAGGCCCTAGCGGGGGGCCCAGCTCCTACAATGAGCAGTTCTTC
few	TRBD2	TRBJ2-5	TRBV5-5	CASSPRAGSGETQYF	TGTGCCAGCAGCCCCAGAGCGGGGTCGGGAGAGACCCAGTACTTC
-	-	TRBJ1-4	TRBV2	CASSPSWGFNEKLFF	TGTGCCAGCAGTCCTTCGTGGGGATTTAATGAAAAACTGTTTTTT
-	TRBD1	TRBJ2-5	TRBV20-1	CSAPLQGARETQYF	TGCAGTGCTCCGTTACAGGGGGCTAGGGAGACCCAGTACTTC
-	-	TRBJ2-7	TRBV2	CASTIPNSYEQYF	TGTGCCAGCACCATACCTAACTCCTACGAGCAGTACTTC
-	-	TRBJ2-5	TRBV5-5	CASFLGPLSETQYF	TGTGCCAGCTTCCTGGGACCTCTGAGTGAGACCCAGTACTTC
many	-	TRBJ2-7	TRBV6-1	CASKHGGTDYEQYF	TGTGCCAGCAAACATGGCGGGACTGACTACGAGCAGTACTTC
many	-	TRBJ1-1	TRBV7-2	CASSLQTLVTNRAFF	TGTGCCAGCAGCCTCCAGACATTAGTAACGAATAGGGCTTTCTTT
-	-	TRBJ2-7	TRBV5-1	CASSFGTGLYEQYF	TGCGCCAGCAGCTTCGGGACCGGGCTCTACGAGCAGTACTTC